A single sample is the source of the 30 T cell receptor beta chains below, sequenced in a study of post-analysis software for immune sequencing data. Whole-study results and caveats: With TRBV5-6, TRBV5-1 and TRBV20-1 included, a handful of TRBV segments were more frequent in patients than in controls.

Unique molecular identifiers featured in each of the TCR beta cDNA libraries. From the PCR reads, TCRdb called clonotypes with MiXCR, one entry per CDR3 protein. The sample has about half a million distinct CDR3 sequences; 40% to 55% are singletons. The antigens of these receptors remain unknown. Sequencing used blood. These receptors originate from a girl aged 10-17 years with multiple sclerosis.

This chain links TRBV20-1 with TRBJ1-2; 9 bases agree with TRBD1. Looked up from germline, CDR1 is DFQATT and CDR2 is SNEGSKA (reference sequence). The length of the CDR3 is 13 residues. With 1 base clipped from V and 7 bases from J, the junction kept 4 bases outside the gene matches. The DNA for the CDR3 is TGCAGTGCTAGAGTGACAGGGGGGTTTGGCTACACCTTC. It codes for CSARVTGGFGYTF.

This rearrangement joins TRBV6-6 to TRBJ2-5, with D hard to call. The V end was cut by 7 bases, the J end by 4 bases, with 25 bases between. This CDR3 is 17 amino acids long. CDR1 is MNHNY, CDR2 SVGAGI, per germline (reference sequence). The CDR3 nucleotides are TGTGCCAGCACGAGAACTTTCGACTTCAAAACTCGAGAGACCCAGTACTTC. Amino acids: CASTRTFDFKTRETQYF.

The J gene is TRBJ2-1, the V gene TRBV11-1; 11 nucleotides agree with TRBD2. The CDR3 sequence is 16 residues long. With 5 bases clipped from V and 9 bases from J, the junction kept 12 bases outside the gene matches. Germline V gene data show CDR1 as SGHAT and CDR2 as FQDESV (reference sequence). CDR3 protein: CASSPRTSGLSSEQFF. The CDR3 DNA sequence: TGTGCCAGCAGCCCGAGGACTAGCGGGCTTAGCAGTGAGCAGTTCTTC.

This clonotype came up a few times. J is TRBJ2-7 and V is TRBV7-8; D may be TRBD1 (6 bases). The germline CDR1 and CDR2 sequences are SGHVS and FQNEAQ. Trimming cost V 1 base and J 2 bases, with 15 bases left between them. The CDR3 loop spans 16 amino acids. The CDR3 protein is CASSLGRFGTPYEQYF. The CDR3 coding sequence is TGTGCCAGCAGCTTAGGGCGCTTCGGGACACCCTACGAGCAGTACTTC.

This clonotype was detected once. The V and J genes are TRBV5-1 and TRBJ2-5; 8 bases line up with TRBD1. The ends lost 0 bases at V and 11 bases at J; junction bases unmatched: 12. The CDR3 loop spans 15 amino acids. Per the germline V gene, CDR1 is SGHRS and CDR2 is YFSETQ. CDR3 sequence reads: CASSLARTGTGEQYF. The CDR3 bases are TGCGCCAGCAGCTTGGCCCGGACAGGGACGGGAGAGCAGTACTTC.

This clonotype appeared a few times. The chain combines TRBV6-2 or TRBV6-3 with TRBJ1-1; 9 nucleotides agree with TRBD1. J lost 4 bases, V lost 4 bases, and 4 bases had no gene match. The CDR3 totals 14 residues. Germline CDR1 is MNHEY and CDR2 is SVGEGT. This chain's CDR3 is CASSFADRGTEAFF. CDR3 nucleotides: TGTGCCAGCAGTTTCGCGGACAGGGGCACTGAAGCTTTCTTT.

The V call is TRBV25-1, the J call TRBJ2-5; D may be TRBD1 or TRBD2 (7 bases each). V lost 9 bases to trimming and J lost 2 bases, with 13 bases between them. Germline-derived CDR1 and CDR2 are MGHDK and SYGVNS. The length of the CDR3 is 13 residues. CDR3 sequence reads: CARGGGQQETQYF. Written as DNA, the CDR3 is TGTGCCAGGGGCGGGGGACAGCAAGAGACCCAGTACTTC.

A few counts support this clonotype. The chain uses TRBV6-5 and TRBJ2-3; TRBD2 matches at 12 bases. CDR3 length: 16 residues. Germline assignment: CDR1 MNHEY and CDR2 SVGAGI. V lost 6 bases to trimming and J lost 0 bases; unmatched junction nucleotides: 4. The CDR3 DNA sequence: TGTGCCAGCAGACCCCTAGCGGGAGGGAGCACAGATACGCAGTATTTT. Amino acid sequence: CASRPLAGGSTDTQYF.

This clonotype has more than one count but fewer than ten. This chain joins TRBV9 and TRBJ1-2, with no clear D. This CDR3 is 14 amino acids long. V lost 0 bases and J lost 4, with 10 bases in between. CDR1 is SGDLS, CDR2 YYNGEE, per germline. CDR3 in DNA: TGTGCCAGCAGCGTAGTTCCAGAGGGCTATGGCTACACCTTC. Protein product: CASSVVPEGYGYTF. Supplemented by reference TRBV9 and TRBJ1-2, the full variable domain reads DSGVTQTPKHLITATGQRVTLRCSPRSGDLSVYWYQQSLDQGLQFLIQYYNGEERAKGNILERFSAQQFPDLHSELNLSSLELGDSALYFCASSVVPEGYGYTFGSGTRLTVV.

This clonotype was seen just once. The chain links TRBV11-1 to TRBJ1-4; D may be TRBD1 (6 bases). Germline V gene lookup returns CDR1 SGHAT and CDR2 FQDESV (reference sequence). The CDR3 contains 15 residues. V gave up 3 bases and J gave up 7 bases, with 15 bases separating them. DNA of the CDR3: TGTGCCAGCAGCTTGGGACATGCAGAGGGTGAAAAACTGTTTTTT. Amino acid sequence: CASSLGHAEGEKLFF.

This chain uses TRBV10-3 with TRBJ1-1, with D perhaps matching TRBD1 (5 bases). Germline CDR1 ENHRY, CDR2 SYGVKD. Trimming removed 1 base at V and 6 bases at J, with 9 bases between. The CDR3 contains 13 residues. This CDR3 reads CAISEWGGAEAFF. CDR3 nucleotide sequence: TGTGCCATCAGTGAGTGGGGGGGGGCTGAAGCTTTCTTT.

Only a few counts were recorded for this clonotype. The chain carries TRBV5-1 and TRBJ2-1; maybe TRBD1 (6 bases). Trimming removed 4 bases at V and 0 bases at J, with 11 bases between. CDR1 is SGHRS, CDR2 YFSETQ, per germline. CDR3 size: 15 residues. This CDR3 reads CASSRTDSSYNEQFF. The CDR3 coding sequence is TGCGCCAGCAGCCGGACAGATAGCTCCTACAATGAGCAGTTCTTC.

This clonotype has just a few counts. The chain has TRBV12-3 or TRBV12-4 and TRBJ2-5; 13 bases match TRBD2. The J segment lost 1 base and the V segment lost 0 bases, leaving 8 bases of the junction unmatched. This CDR3 region has 19 residues. CDR3 residues: CASSLATTSGRVLQETQYF. CDR3 bases: TGTGCCAGCAGTTTAGCGACAACTAGCGGGAGGGTCCTCCAAGAGACCCAGTACTTC.

V is TRBV7-9 and J is TRBJ2-6; D perhaps matches TRBD1 (5 bases). Deletions cut 5 bases from V and 3 bases from J, with 14 bases between. This CDR3 has 16 residues. Germline lookup yields CDR1 SEHNR and CDR2 FQNEAQ (reference sequence). The CDR3 spells CASSLLRQFGANVLTF. The CDR3 DNA sequence: TGTGCCAGCAGCCTCTTGCGACAGTTTGGGGCCAACGTCCTGACTTTC.

A few counts support this clonotype. The chain is built from TRBV5-5 and TRBJ1-5; unclear D gene. Trimming stripped 1 base from V and 5 bases from J, with 13 bases between. Germline values: CDR1 SGHKS, CDR2 YYEKEE (reference sequence). The CDR3 covers 15 residues. CDR3 DNA: TGTGCCAGCAGCTTGAGAATCAGCCCCGATCAGCCCCAGCATTTT. Amino acid sequence: CASSLRISPDQPQHF. Supplemented by reference TRBV5-5 and TRBJ1-5, the full variable domain reads DAGVTQSPTHLIKTRGQQVTLRCSPISGHKSVSWYQQVLGQGPQFIFQYYEKEERGRGNFPDRFSARQFPNYSSELNVNALLLGDSALYLCASSLRISPDQPQHFGDGTRLSIL.

CDR3 nucleotides: TGTGCCAGCAGCCAAGAGAAACTAGAAACGACAGGTAAATACAATGAGCAGTTCTTC. Its translation: CASSQEKLETTGKYNEQFF. The chain is built from TRBV14 and TRBJ2-1; D might be TRBD1 (6 bases). The CDR3 sequence is 19 residues long. V lost 0 bases and J lost 4, with 22 bases in between. Germline CDR1 reads SGHDN; CDR2 reads FVKESK.

V and J are TRBV4-3 and TRBJ2-2; D unresolved. Germline CDR1 and CDR2: LGHNA and YSLEER. The CDR3 extends over 14 amino acids. The ends were cut back, 0 bases at V and 4 bases at J, with 6 bases in the middle. The CDR3 is CASSQETITGELFF. The CDR3 DNA follows: TGCGCCAGCAGCCAAGAAACAATCACCGGGGAGCTGTTTTTT.

The chain recombines TRBV10-1 with TRBJ2-3; D unresolved. CDR1 WNHNN and CDR2 SYGVQD come from the germline V gene (reference sequence). The CDR3 contains 12 residues. V was trimmed by 2 bases and J by 4 bases, leaving 4 bases between them. The CDR3 bases are TGCGCCAGCAGTGAGCGTGCAGATACGCAGTATTTT. This encodes CASSERADTQYF.

This chain links TRBV7-2 with TRBJ2-1; 8 bases match TRBD1. The DNA end lines up better with TRBJ2-7; the J call may be wrong. The CDR3 sequence is 16 residues long. In germline, CDR1 is SGHTA, CDR2 FQGNSA. For the CDR3, the DNA is TGTGCCAGCAGCTCTAGGACAGGGAAGAACTACAATGAGCAGTACTTC. This sequence encodes CASSSRTGKNYNEQYF.

There are a few counts of this clonotype. A much larger clone differs from this one at a single base, so this may be a read error. The chain employs TRBV7-6 and TRBJ1-2; 7 nucleotides match TRBD1. The CDR3 totals 15 residues. The germline gives CDR1 SGHVS, CDR2 FNYEAQ. J was trimmed by 0 bases and V by 8 bases; bases with no gene match: 9. For the CDR3, the DNA is TGTGCCAGCGGCCCCCGACAGGGAGCTAACTATGGCTACACCTTC. Protein: CASGPRQGANYGYTF.

The chain couples TRBV12-5 to TRBJ1-1, with D unresolved. Trimming shortened V by 2 bases and J by 1 base, and 11 bases separated the two germline ends. Germline V lookup: CDR1 LGHNT, CDR2 FRNRAP. This CDR3 comprises 15 residues. The CDR3 sequence is CASGLWRRGNTEAFF. The CDR3 nucleotides are TGTGCTAGTGGTTTGTGGCGGCGGGGGAACACTGAAGCTTTCTTT.

The chain carries TRBV9 and TRBJ2-5; tentatively, D is TRBD1 or TRBD2 (6 bases each). The CDR3 covers 14 residues. The V and J ends lost 3 bases and 0 bases respectively, with 9 bases between them. From germline, CDR1 is SGDLS and CDR2 YYNGEE. CDR3 nucleotides: TGTGCCAGCAGCGCGGGGGCAGACCAAGAGACCCAGTACTTC. Translation: CASSAGADQETQYF.

The V gene is TRBV12-3 or TRBV12-4, the J gene TRBJ2-3, with TRBD2 matching 7 bases. V dropped 2 bases and J dropped 5; count of bases not matched to a gene: 10. CDR3 length: 16 amino acids. The CDR3 protein is CASSLILADVQDTQYF. The CDR3 DNA reads TGTGCCAGCAGTTTAATCCTAGCGGACGTTCAAGATACGCAGTATTTT.

The chain uses TRBV13 and TRBJ1-1; D gene unclear. The V and J ends lost 5 bases and 1 base respectively, with 11 bases between them. CDR1 and CDR2 from the germline V gene are PRHDT and FYEKMQ (reference sequence). This CDR3 has 14 residues. CDR3 DNA sequence: TGTGCCAGCAGCCCATCCACTGAGAACACTGAAGCTTTCTTT. Its protein product is CASSPSTENTEAFF.

The V call is TRBV27, the J call TRBJ2-1; D gene unclear. The CDR3 loop spans 14 amino acids. V was trimmed by 2 bases and J by 6 bases, leaving 11 bases between them. Germline V CDR1 and CDR2: MNHEY, SMNVEV (reference sequence). The CDR3 region has the DNA TGTGCCAGCAGTTTAACCCCCTTGGGCAATGAGCAGTTCTTC. It translates to CASSLTPLGNEQFF.

In its sample, this clonotype was seen a few times. The CDR3 protein is CASGTWGTDTQYF. The CDR3 DNA reads as TGCGCCAGCGGGACTTGGGGGACAGATACGCAGTATTTT. This rearrangement joins TRBV5-1 to TRBJ2-3; D might be TRBD2 (6 bases). Germline-derived CDR1 and CDR2 are SGHRS and YFSETQ. Trimming stripped 7 bases from V and 3 bases from J, with 12 bases between. The CDR3 contains 13 residues.

This clonotype was observed a handful of times. The chain has TRBV5-1 and TRBJ2-7; TRBD2 aligns across 10 bases. The CDR3 totals 18 residues. V shed 4 bases, J shed 0 bases, and the junction held 13 bases outside the gene matches. Germline loops: CDR1 SGHRS, CDR2 YFSETQ. CDR3 residues: CASSNPRDTSGDSYEQYF. For the CDR3, the DNA is TGCGCCAGCAGCAACCCTCGAGACACTAGCGGGGACTCCTACGAGCAGTACTTC.

V usage is TRBV4-1 and J usage is TRBJ2-3, with 9 positions matching TRBD2. Germline CDR1 reads MGHRA; CDR2 reads YSYEKL. This CDR3 region has 13 residues. V shed 4 bases and J 6 bases; nucleotides not matched to a gene: 2. The CDR3 loop is CASSRTSEDTQYF. The CDR3 coding sequence is TGCGCCAGCAGCCGGACTAGCGAGGATACGCAGTATTTT.

Here the CDR3 reads CASSRGRGQGGAGANVLTF. The DNA for the CDR3 is TGTGCCAGCAGCCGAGGTAGGGGACAGGGAGGTGCTGGGGCCAACGTCCTGACTTTC. J is TRBJ2-6 and V is TRBV6-1; 9 bases map to TRBD1. In germline, CDR1 is MNHNS, CDR2 SASEGT. The CDR3 covers 19 residues. V lost 6 bases, J lost 2 bases, and 14 bases stayed unmatched.

Note on this clonotype: Its ends do not fully match the called genes, so a read error is possible. This chain uses TRBV6-1 with TRBJ2-3, with D maybe TRBD2 (6 bases). This CDR3 contains 15 residues. Germline CDR1 is MNHNS and CDR2 is SASEGT. This CDR3 is CASSEAPGVTDTRYF. The CDR3 DNA reads as TGTGCCAGCAGTGAAGCCCCGGGAGTCACAGATACGCGGTATTTT.